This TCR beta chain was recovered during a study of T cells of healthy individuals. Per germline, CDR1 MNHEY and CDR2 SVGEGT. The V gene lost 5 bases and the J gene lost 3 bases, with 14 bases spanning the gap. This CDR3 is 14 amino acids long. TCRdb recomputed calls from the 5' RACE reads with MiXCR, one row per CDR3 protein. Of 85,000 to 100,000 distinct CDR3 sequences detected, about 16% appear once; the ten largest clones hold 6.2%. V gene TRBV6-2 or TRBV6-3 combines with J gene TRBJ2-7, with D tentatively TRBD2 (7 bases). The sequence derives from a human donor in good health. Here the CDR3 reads CASSQGGEIYEQYF. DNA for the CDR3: TGTGCCAGCAGTCAAGGGGGGGAAATCTACGAGCAGTACTTC.